Sequencing of this TCR beta chain was carried out in a study of T-cell reconstitution after alpha-beta-depleted transplantation in children. This clonotype showed up just a few times. CDR1 and CDR2 (germline): SEHNR, FQNEAQ (reference sequence). The CDR3 covers 16 residues. Losses at the gene ends were 1 base for V and 5 bases for J; bases not matched to a gene: 8. It was with unique molecular identifiers that the TCRbeta library was prepared. TCRdb re-analysed the PCR reads in MiXCR, keeping a single row per CDR3 protein. The profile shows 490,000 or so distinct CDR3 sequences, 9.5% to 15% of them singletons.

Sequenced here: PBMCs from the stem cell graft donor, sampled from the stem cell graft. This chain uses TRBV7-9 with TRBJ1-1; 9 positions match TRBD1. The receptor comes from a human donor who donated a stem cell graft to a child with combined immunodeficiency. CDR3 region: CASSLEMGQGWTEAFF. The CDR3 coding sequence is TGTGCCAGCAGCTTAGAGATGGGACAGGGTTGGACTGAAGCTTTCTTT. The full variable domain, with the rest looked up from reference TRBV7-9 and TRBJ1-1, is DTGVSQNPRHKITKRGQNVTFRCDPISEHNRLYWYRQTLGQGPEFLTYFQNEAQLEKSRLLSDRFSAERPKGSFSTLEIQRTEQGDSAMYLCASSLEMGQGWTEAFFGQGTRLTVV.